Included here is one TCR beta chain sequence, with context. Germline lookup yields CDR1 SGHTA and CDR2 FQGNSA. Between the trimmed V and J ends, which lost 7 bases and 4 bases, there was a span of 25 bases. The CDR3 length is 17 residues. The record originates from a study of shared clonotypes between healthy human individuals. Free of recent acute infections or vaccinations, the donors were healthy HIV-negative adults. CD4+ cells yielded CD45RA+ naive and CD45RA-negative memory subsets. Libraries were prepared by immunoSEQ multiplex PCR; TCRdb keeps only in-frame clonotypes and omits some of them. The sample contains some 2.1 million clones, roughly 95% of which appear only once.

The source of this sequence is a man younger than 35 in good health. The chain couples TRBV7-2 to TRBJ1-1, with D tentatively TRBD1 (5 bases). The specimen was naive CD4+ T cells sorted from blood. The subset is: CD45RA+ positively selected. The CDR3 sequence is CASTPGGGQGVGTEAFF. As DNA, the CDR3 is TGTGCCAGCACCCCTGGGGGTGGGCAGGGTGTCGGCACTGAAGCTTTCTTT.